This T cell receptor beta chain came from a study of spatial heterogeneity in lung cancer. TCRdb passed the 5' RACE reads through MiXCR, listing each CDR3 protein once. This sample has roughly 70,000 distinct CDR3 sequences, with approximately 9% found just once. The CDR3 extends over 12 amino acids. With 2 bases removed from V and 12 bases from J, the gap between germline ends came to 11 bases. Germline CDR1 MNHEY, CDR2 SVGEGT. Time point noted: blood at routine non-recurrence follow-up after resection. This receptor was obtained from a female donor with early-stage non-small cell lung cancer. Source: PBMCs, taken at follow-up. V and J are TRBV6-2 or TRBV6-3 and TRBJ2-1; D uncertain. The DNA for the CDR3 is TGTGCCAGCAGTTACCCGACGGCAGCGCAGTTCTTC. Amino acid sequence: CASSYPTAAQFF.